This T cell receptor beta chain was documented in a study of T cell responses to AZD1222 COVID-19 vaccine. Notes on the study in general: Repertoires were obtained solely post-peak T cell response. Clonal diversity was possibly underestimated; the donors were predominantly white British and more often female. Seropositivity was recorded at baseline in only a handful of AZD1222 recipients.

A note on this clone: Its antigen is unidentified.

Per the germline V gene, CDR1 is LGHDT and CDR2 is YNNKEL (reference sequence). V was shortened by 1 base and J by 1 base, with 17 bases between the two germline ends. This CDR3 spans 17 amino acids. The protocol was immunoSEQ multiplex PCR, while the TCRdb copy is restricted to in-frame clones and leaves out a portion. Among some 160,000 clones listed, about nine tenths were seen once. The chain carries TRBV3-1 (or the pseudogene TRBV3-2) and TRBJ2-7; D perhaps matches TRBD2 (7 bases). This receptor was taken from an adult who received the AZD1222 COVID-19 vaccine. The sample consisted of peripheral blood, taken 28 days after the second AZD1222 dose. DNA of the CDR3: TGTGCCAGCAGCCAAGGACTTGGTGCGGGGGCTTCCTACGAGCAGTACTTC. Its protein is CASSQGLGAGASYEQYF.